Each of the 18 T cell receptor beta chains below was sequenced from the same sample in a study of CD8 T cells in Susac syndrome. Random hexamers were used to reverse transcribe an amount of roughly 0.45 to 1 ug RNA. One entry per CDR3 protein, called by TCRdb with MiXCR from the immunoSEQ multiplex PCR reads. This table holds 200,000 or so distinct CDR3 sequences, about 95% found once. The sequencing input was CD4+ T cells from PBMCs. All receptors come from a human donor with multiple sclerosis.

V gene TRBV7-9 combines with J gene TRBJ2-7; 11 nucleotides match TRBD2. The germline gives CDR1 SEHNR, CDR2 FQNEAQ (reference sequence). The length of the CDR3 is 13 residues. The V and J ends lost 8 bases and 3 bases, in that order; junction bases with no gene match: 3. CDR3 in DNA: TGTGCCAGCTCTAGCGGGAGGATCTACGAGCAGTACTTC. Translated, it gives CASSSGRIYEQYF.

The chain is built from TRBV7-2 and TRBJ2-1, with 8 positions matching TRBD1. The CDR3 spans 14 residues. Germline CDR1 SGHTA, CDR2 FQGNSA. V was clipped by 7 bases and J by 2 bases; unmatched bases: 4. The CDR3 nucleotides read TGTGCCAGCAAGACAGGGGCGACCTACAATGAGCAGTTCTTC. This gives the protein CASKTGATYNEQFF.

The chain is built from TRBV24-1 and TRBJ2-7, with D possibly TRBD1 on 6 matching bases. V lost 9 bases and J lost 2, with 13 bases in between. This CDR3 is 13 amino acids long. The germline V gene has CDR1 KGHDR and CDR2 SFDVKD. This CDR3 reads CATGSDSTYEQYF. In nucleotides, the CDR3 is TGTGCCACCGGGTCGGACAGCACCTACGAGCAGTACTTC.

The genes are TRBV29-1 and TRBJ2-1; D perhaps matches TRBD2 (6 bases). The V end was cut by 6 bases, the J end by 0 bases, with 12 bases between. Germline values: CDR1 SQVTM, CDR2 ANQGSEA. The CDR3 extends over 14 amino acids. The CDR3 DNA follows: TGCAGCGTGCGGGACTTAAGCTCCTACAATGAGCAGTTCTTC. This encodes CSVRDLSSYNEQFF.

The chain carries TRBV20-1 and TRBJ2-1; D is perhaps TRBD1 (5 bases). The CDR3 loop spans 11 amino acids. V was trimmed by 4 bases and J by 10 bases, leaving 11 bases between them. Germline CDR1 reads DFQATT; CDR2 reads SNEGSKA (reference sequence). The CDR3 coding sequence is TGCAGTGCTATACAGGCACCCGAGCAGTTCTTC. Protein sequence: CSAIQAPEQFF.

V usage is TRBV3-1 and J usage is TRBJ2-5; the D is unclear. The CDR3 sequence is 15 residues long. The germline gives CDR1 LGHDT, CDR2 YNNKEL (reference sequence). V was clipped by 0 bases and J by 5 bases, with 13 bases between them. DNA for the CDR3: TGTGCCAGCAGCCAAGAACTTTCAGGCGGTGAGACCCAGTACTTC. The encoded protein is CASSQELSGGETQYF.

The CDR3 DNA follows: TGTGCCAGCAGTATAGAGTTCCGCGTCTACAATGAGCAGTTCTTC. This gives the protein CASSIEFRVYNEQFF. The chain couples TRBV6-1 to TRBJ2-1; D not certain. Per the germline V gene, CDR1 is MNHNS and CDR2 is SASEGT. V lost 5 bases and J lost 3, with 14 bases in between. This CDR3 contains 15 residues.

The rearrangement uses TRBV10-2 and TRBJ2-7, with D unresolved. The CDR3 has 12 residues. Trimming removed 3 bases at V and 0 bases at J, with 3 bases between. The germline CDR1 and CDR2 sequences are WSHSY and SAAADI. The CDR3 region is CASSDLSYEQYF. CDR3 bases: TGCGCCAGCAGTGACCTCTCCTACGAGCAGTACTTC.

This chain joins TRBV3-1 and TRBJ2-7; no clear D gene. The V and J ends lost 1 base and 3 bases respectively, with 7 bases between them. The CDR3 sequence is 13 residues long. The V gene's germline CDR1 is LGHDT and CDR2 YNNKEL (reference sequence). The chain's CDR3 is CASSQGTDYEQYF. The CDR3 DNA follows: TGTGCCAGCAGCCAAGGTACAGACTACGAGCAGTACTTC.

The V gene is TRBV29-1, the J gene TRBJ2-1; TRBD2 matches 9 bases. The CDR3 length is 16 residues. V gave up 6 bases and J gave up 3 bases; unmatched junction bases: 12. CDR1 is SQVTM and CDR2 is ANQGSEA in the germline V gene. The CDR3 DNA follows: TGCAGCGTGGGATTGGGCCGGACTAGCGACTACAATGAGCAGTTCTTC. Amino acid sequence: CSVGLGRTSDYNEQFF.

This rearrangement joins TRBV18 to TRBJ2-3, with D perhaps matching TRBD1 (5 bases). V was shortened by 0 bases and J by 5 bases, with 12 bases between the two germline ends. The CDR3 runs 15 residues. Germline lookup yields CDR1 KGHSH and CDR2 LQKENI. The CDR3 here is CASSPPSQGRDTQYF. The CDR3 nucleotides are TGTGCCAGCTCACCACCGTCGCAGGGTCGAGATACGCAGTATTTT.

In its sample, this clonotype was seen once. The rearrangement uses TRBV3-1 and TRBJ1-6, with 7 bases aligning to TRBD1. Looked up from germline, CDR1 is LGHDT and CDR2 is YNNKEL (reference sequence). This CDR3 spans 14 amino acids. V lost 4 bases and J lost 7; bases outside the gene matches: 4. For the CDR3, the DNA is TGTGCCAGCAGCCTGGAGGGGGCGAATTCACCCCTCCACTTT. Its protein is CASSLEGANSPLHF.

V and J are TRBV5-4 and TRBJ2-1; 15 positions agree with TRBD2. From germline, CDR1 is SGHNT and CDR2 YYREEE (reference sequence). Germline trimming cut 5 bases from V and 7 bases from J; bases unmatched to any gene: 4. The CDR3 length is 15 residues. CDR3 residues: CASRPGTSGGNEQFF. The DNA for the CDR3 is TGTGCCAGCAGGCCCGGGACTAGCGGGGGGAATGAGCAGTTCTTC.

Note on this clonotype: One end of the junction is discordant with germline, which a read error may explain. This sequence joins TRBV12-3 or TRBV12-4 and TRBJ1-1; 8 nucleotides agree with TRBD1. The CDR3 length is 13 residues. The CDR3 reads CASNFDRGTEAFF. Written as DNA, the CDR3 is TGTGCCAGCAACTTCGACAGGGGCACTGAAGCCTTCTTT.

This chain joins TRBV18 and TRBJ1-1; unclear D gene. This CDR3 comprises 13 residues. CDR1 is KGHSH and CDR2 is LQKENI in the germline V gene. Trimming stripped 8 bases from V and 3 bases from J, with 13 bases between. For the CDR3, the DNA is TGTGCCAGCCACAAGGACCAATACACTGAAGCTTTCTTT. The encoded protein is CASHKDQYTEAFF.

The rearrangement uses TRBV6-1 and TRBJ1-1; 7 bases agree with TRBD1. This CDR3 has 18 amino acids. CDR1 and CDR2 from the germline V gene are MNHNS and SASEGT. V was clipped by 7 bases and J by 6 bases; unmatched bases: 23. The CDR3 region is CASIYRVGQPSEKAEAFF. DNA for the CDR3: TGTGCCAGCATCTACCGGGTGGGACAGCCATCGGAAAAGGCTGAAGCTTTCTTT.

This clonotype was found once. The chain combines TRBV2 with TRBJ2-7; 9 bases align to TRBD1. The V gene end was trimmed by 6 bases and the J gene end by 5 bases; junction bases not matched to a gene: 8. The CDR3 runs to 14 residues. CDR1 SNHLY and CDR2 FYNNEI come from the germline V gene. The CDR3 reads CASRPGTGTDEQYF. The CDR3 nucleotides are TGTGCCAGCAGGCCCGGGACAGGGACGGACGAGCAGTACTTC. The whole variable domain, remainder taken from reference TRBV2 and TRBJ2-7, is EPEVTQTPSHQVTQMGQEVILRCVPISNHLYFYWYRQILGQKVEFLVSFYNNEISEKSEIFDDQFSVERPDGSNFTLKIRSTKLEDSAMYFCASRPGTGTDEQYFGPGTRLTVT.

The rearrangement links TRBV29-1 to TRBJ2-7; D gene unclear. V shed 4 bases and J shed 3 bases, with 4 bases lying between them. The CDR3 runs 10 residues. Germline CDR1 and CDR2: SQVTM and ANQGSEA. CDR3 nucleotide sequence: TGCAGCGTTGGTAGCTACGAGCAGTACTTC. Its protein is CSVGSYEQYF.